These 6 T cell receptor beta chains came from one sample sequenced in a study of identical twins. Via MiXCR, TCRdb re-called the 5' RACE reads, giving one row per CDR3 protein. The sample has about 290,000 distinct CDR3 sequences; less than 9.5% are singletons. This same sample was also part of a study on yellow fever vaccine responses in identical twins.

Sequencing input: CD8+ T cells sorted from blood. The receptors stem from a woman aged 18 to 35 in good health.

This clonotype was counted between two and nine times. The chain couples TRBV28 to TRBJ2-7; the D gene could be TRBD1 or TRBD2 (5 bases each). The CDR3 has 14 residues. Germline V lookup: CDR1 MDHEN, CDR2 SYDVKM. V was cut by 6 bases and J by 0 bases, with 12 bases left in between. Written as DNA, the CDR3 is TGTGCCAGCAGCCGGGACCGAGACTCCTACGAGCAGTACTTC. This sequence encodes CASSRDRDSYEQYF.

A remark on this clonotype: A much larger clone sits a single nucleotide away, making a read error possible. The chain combines TRBV3-1 with TRBJ2-7, with TRBD2 matching 10 bases. The germline V gene encodes CDR1 LGHDT and CDR2 YNNKEL (reference sequence). The CDR3 runs 15 residues. The CDR3 region has the DNA TGTGCCAGCACCCAAGCGGGACTAGCGCCCTACGAGCAGTACTTC. Translation gives CASTQAGLAPYEQYF.

There are many counts of this clonotype. This chain joins TRBV27 and TRBJ2-1; TRBD2 aligns across 7 bases. Unmatched junction bases numbered 6, after V lost 1 base and J lost 12 bases. There are 13 residues in the CDR3. Looked up from germline, CDR1 is MNHEY and CDR2 is SMNVEV (reference sequence). The CDR3 reads CASSLYREEAQFF. CDR3 nucleotides: TGTGCCAGCAGTTTATACCGGGAGGAGGCGCAGTTCTTC.

The chain employs TRBV24-1 and TRBJ2-3; D may be TRBD1 (6 bases). This CDR3 region has 14 residues. V lost 7 bases and J 0 bases, leaving 10 bases between the germline ends. Germline CDR1 KGHDR, CDR2 SFDVKD. The CDR3 reads CATRATGSTDTQYF. The CDR3 nucleotides are TGTGCCACCAGAGCAACAGGGAGCACAGATACGCAGTATTTT.

This rearrangement joins TRBV7-8 to TRBJ2-7; D is uncertain. Trimming took 2 bases from V and 3 from J, leaving 14 bases between them. Germline V gives CDR1 SGHVS, CDR2 FQNEAQ. This CDR3 comprises 15 residues. CDR3 nucleotide sequence: TGTGCCAGCAGCTTAAATTGGCCAGAAGACTACGAGCAGTACTTC. Protein: CASSLNWPEDYEQYF.

In its sample, this clonotype was seen many times. The rearrangement links TRBV4-3 to TRBJ1-2; D remains ambiguous. The germline V gene encodes CDR1 LGHNA and CDR2 YSLEER. The CDR3 sequence is 14 residues long. V lost 0 bases and J lost 1, with 6 bases in between. CDR3 DNA sequence: TGCGCCAGCAGCCAAGATGGGTTTAACTATGGCTACACCTTC. It specifies CASSQDGFNYGYTF.